The source of this TCR beta chain is a study of post-analysis software for immune sequencing data (dated by TCRdb to between 2015 and 2017). Broadly, across the study: The recorded disease courses included relapsing-remitting, secondary progressive and progressive-relapsing multiple sclerosis, and some patients had no subtype annotation. The patient repertoires were compared against more than 10 previously published healthy control repertoires obtained from donors aged about 6 to 28 years. A subset of samples was prepared in parallel using single-end sample barcoding, then pooled and co-amplified after Illumina adapter ligation. Paper-wide results and their limitations: The multiple sclerosis patient group was slightly younger than the control group. Direct clustering with F measure revealed strong co-clustering of samples prepared in the same batch, which led to a batch-effect correction. Significantly higher frequencies in patients than in controls were found for five TRBV segments, including TRBV5-6, TRBV5-1 and TRBV20-1. Compared with controls, multiple sclerosis patients had significantly lower normalized Chao1 diversity, a finding suggesting substantial peripheral T-cell clonal expansion.

Points on this clonotype: Its binding antigen is unknown. No base quality values were provided; no much bigger clone lies one nucleotide off.

To demonstrate the VDJtools post-analysis software, TCR beta repertoires were profiled from the peripheral blood of about 13 young patients with multiple sclerosis. The patients with multiple sclerosis were children and adolescents between 6 and 15 years of age. From a lookup of the germline V gene (reference sequence), CDR1 and CDR2 are DFQATT and SNEGSKA. Its CDR3 holds 12 amino acids, cysteine through phenylalanine. Kept here is only the CDR3 DNA, which spans 36 bases and is read in frame from base 1. The junction shows trimming of 0 bases on V and 2 bases on J, plus 3 bases between the germline ends. Library preparation was by PCR. For sequencing, an Illumina HiSeq 2500 was employed. To reduce PCR and sequencing biases, unique molecular identifiers were incorporated into the TCR beta cDNA libraries. Every 1 to 10 million input T cells yielded approximately 500,000 cDNA molecules, meaning each molecule approximated one T cell. The patient libraries were prepared and sequenced using the same protocol as the earlier healthy control dataset. Within a given batch, samples were prepared together, multiplexed and sequenced on the same HiSeq lane. Processing in the source paper ran as follows. Raw barcoded reads were processed with MIGEC, discarding single-read molecular identifier groups before consensus assembly and CDR3 extraction. Clonotype tables were post-analysed with VDJtools, and diversity was normalized by down-sampling all datasets to the smallest sample size. In repertoire overlap clustering, CDR3 amino acid sequences, but not nucleotide sequences, were matched to correct batch-related cross-sample contamination. TCRdb handled the public reads itself, with Q25 trimming in fastp and clone calling in MiXCR, and kept productive beta chains. Rows with a matching CDR3 protein are joined into one entry that keeps the most common DNA and genes. The V and J calls and clone size come from TCRdb's table, not from the authors' own analysis. This sample comprises under 900,000 distinct CDR3 sequences, around 53% of them detected only once. The top ten clonotypes cover 4.6% of the sample.

The rearrangement joined TRBV20-1 to TRBJ2-3; the D gene assignment is ambiguous. Sequencing used blood. The receptor was derived from a girl aged 10 to 17 with multiple sclerosis. The CDR3 is CSARETTDTQYF. DNA sequence: TGCAGTGCTAGAGAGACCACAGATACGCAGTATTTT.